This entry describes one T cell receptor beta chain. Its antigen is as yet unknown. The junction departs from the called germline gene at one end, perhaps through a read error. This CDR3 has 15 residues. The germline V gene encodes CDR1 MNHEY and CDR2 SVGAGI. This sample is part of a study of blood T cells in healthy people across ages. Looking at the study overall: About one barcoded beta molecule per two T cells was the capture yield of template switching. Findings and limits, study-wide: CMV status of donors was unknown, possibly confounding expanded clonotype changes.

A sample-barcoded 5' primer and a J-beta primer mix were used in a second PCR of about 7 to 12 cycles. A tag from a template-switch adaptor with 12 random nucleotides marked each cDNA molecule. MiXCR, applied by TCRdb to the 5' RACE reads, yields one record per CDR3 protein. Of 1.5 million to 2 million distinct CDR3 sequences listed, approximately 40% were seen once; the top ten hold under 30%. The sequencing sample was made of blood. The TCR sequence derives from a human donor in good health. The chain links TRBV6-5 to TRBJ2-7; no clear D. CDR3 protein: CASSYSLLSSYGQYF. CDR3 nucleotide sequence: TGTGCCAGCAGTTACTCCCTTCTAAGCTCCTACGGGCAGTACTTC.